The 30 T cell receptor beta chains presented below share a single source sample, sequenced in a study of cytomegalovirus exposure and HLA in healthy donors. Vbeta (60) and Jbeta (13) primers were used in the PCR. Some clones are missing from TCRdb's copy, which holds only in-frame ones; the method was immunoSEQ multiplex PCR. This table has 100,000 to 150,000 clones, roughly 79% appearing once. Sequenced input: PBMCs. Receptor source: a woman between 50 and 59 years old in good health and CMV-seronegative.

The chain has TRBV19 and TRBJ1-5; 8 bases are shared with TRBD1. The germline V gene has CDR1 LNHDA and CDR2 SQIVND (reference sequence). This CDR3 is 15 amino acids long. The V segment lost 5 bases and the J segment 4 bases; nucleotides outside the gene matches: 7. The CDR3 here is CASSVSGTGNQPQHF. The CDR3 DNA reads TGTGCCAGTAGTGTATCCGGGACAGGAAATCAGCCCCAGCATTTT.

This chain connects TRBV5-4 to TRBJ2-1; D may be TRBD2 (6 bases). Trimming removed 0 bases at V and 6 bases at J, with 13 bases between. The CDR3 consists of 15 residues. Germline CDR1 reads SGHNT; CDR2 reads YYREEE (reference sequence). DNA for the CDR3: TGTGCCAGCAGCTTGGGGGGGACTGTGGGCAATGAGCAGTTCTTC. Translated, it gives CASSLGGTVGNEQFF. Complete variable domain (other parts from reference TRBV5-4 and TRBJ2-1): ETGVTQSPTHLIKTRGQQVTLRCSSQSGHNTVSWYQQALGQGPQFIFQYYREEENGRGNFPPRFSGLQFPNYSSELNVNALELDDSALYLCASSLGGTVGNEQFFGPGTRLTVL.

The gene calls are TRBV5-4 and TRBJ2-2; D is possibly TRBD2 (6 bases). Trimming left V 6 bases short and J 0 bases short, with 18 bases between. This CDR3 spans 17 amino acids. Germline CDR1 SGHNT, CDR2 YYREEE (reference sequence). CDR3 nucleotide sequence: TGTGCCAGCACCCCCTCTAGCGTTAGTACGAACACCGGGGAGCTGTTTTTT. It codes for CASTPSSVSTNTGELFF.

The chain employs TRBV27 and TRBJ1-2; D possibly corresponds to TRBD1 (6 bases). Germline lookup yields CDR1 MNHEY and CDR2 SMNVEV (reference sequence). Trimming stripped 6 bases from V and 2 bases from J, with 13 bases between. CDR3 length equals 14 residues. For the CDR3, the DNA is TGTGCCAGCAGACCTTCTGGGGGCAACTATGGCTACACCTTC. Translated: CASRPSGGNYGYTF.

This clone was detected once. This chain connects TRBV28 to TRBJ2-7; 9 nucleotides match TRBD1. Germline V gene data show CDR1 as MDHEN and CDR2 as SYDVKM. V shed 8 bases and J 0 bases; nucleotides not matched to a gene: 8. There are 15 residues in the CDR3. Written as DNA, the CDR3 is TGTGCCAGCGGGACGGACAGGGGAAGCTCCTACGAGCAGTACTTC. The encoded protein is CASGTDRGSSYEQYF. Drawing the rest from reference TRBV28 and TRBJ2-7, the complete variable domain is DVKVTQSSRYLVKRTGEKVFLECVQDMDHENMFWYRQDPGLGLRLIYFSYDVKMKEKGDIPEGYSVSREKKERFSLILESASTNQTSMYLCASGTDRGSSYEQYFGPGTRLTVT.

The V and J genes are TRBV29-1 and TRBJ2-1; 12 positions agree with TRBD2. V was pared by 3 bases and J by 7 bases, with 10 bases of the junction left unmatched. CDR1 is SQVTM, CDR2 ANQGSEA, per germline. The CDR3 contains 16 residues. The CDR3 DNA is TGCAGCGTTGACCGACTAGCGGGAGTCGTAGGGAATGAGCAGTTCTTC. It specifies CSVDRLAGVVGNEQFF.

The sample holds a few counts of this clone. The V call is TRBV7-2, the J call TRBJ2-1, with no clear D. Germline values: CDR1 SGHTA, CDR2 FQGNSA. The CDR3 spans 15 residues. With 0 bases removed from V and 1 base from J, the gap between germline ends came to 7 bases. The CDR3 DNA sequence: TGTGCCAGCAGCTTAGCATACGGGTCCTACAATGAGCAGTTCTTC. Protein product: CASSLAYGSYNEQFF.

This rearrangement joins TRBV28 to TRBJ2-1, with D perhaps TRBD2 (5 bases). The CDR3 sequence is 12 residues long. The V gene lost 6 bases and the J gene lost 6 bases, with 9 bases spanning the gap. The germline V gene has CDR1 MDHEN and CDR2 SYDVKM. For the CDR3, the DNA is TGTGCCAGCAGCTTCGCGGGCAATGAGCAGTTCTTC. This sequence encodes CASSFAGNEQFF.

This clone was picked up a small number of times. The V and J genes are TRBV27 and TRBJ1-2; D is possibly TRBD1 (6 bases). This CDR3 comprises 12 residues. V was clipped by 5 bases and J by 6 bases, with 10 bases between them. Germline V lookup: CDR1 MNHEY, CDR2 SMNVEV (reference sequence). The CDR3 loop reads CASSPSGDGYTF. In DNA form, the CDR3 reads TGTGCCAGCAGTCCATCAGGGGATGGCTACACCTTC.

The rearrangement links TRBV7-9 to TRBJ2-5, with D perhaps TRBD1 (6 bases). Per germline, CDR1 SEHNR and CDR2 FQNEAQ (reference sequence). With 4 bases removed from V and 2 bases from J, the gap between germline ends came to 14 bases. CDR3 length: 15 amino acids. The chain's CDR3 is CASSSIPGTQETQYF. CDR3 coding DNA: TGTGCCAGCAGCTCCATACCCGGGACACAAGAGACCCAGTACTTC. Full variable domain (rest looked up from reference TRBV7-9 and TRBJ2-5): DTGVSQNPRHKITKRGQNVTFRCDPISEHNRLYWYRQTLGQGPEFLTYFQNEAQLEKSRLLSDRFSAERPKGSFSTLEIQRTEQGDSAMYLCASSSIPGTQETQYFGPGTRLLVL.

The genes are TRBV29-1 and TRBJ2-5; no clear D. Judging by the DNA end, TRBJ2-7 fits better; the J call may be wrong. CDR3 size: 11 residues. Germline V gene lookup returns CDR1 SQVTM and CDR2 ANQGSEA. CDR3 sequence (DNA): TGCAGCGTTGGTGTAACCTACGAGCAGTACTTC. Its protein product is CSVGVTYEQYF.

The chain joins TRBV29-1 to TRBJ1-1; D uncertain. The CDR3 is made up of 11 amino acids. Germline loops: CDR1 SQVTM, CDR2 ANQGSEA. Here the CDR3 reads CSGRGLTEAFF. In nucleotides, the CDR3 is TGCAGTGGCAGAGGGTTGACTGAAGCTTTCTTT.

The V and J genes are TRBV10-1 and TRBJ1-5; D is possibly TRBD1 (5 bases). CDR3 size: 14 residues. The germline V gene encodes CDR1 WNHNN and CDR2 SYGVQD (reference sequence). V gave up 6 bases and J gave up 7 bases, with 16 bases separating them. CDR3 DNA sequence: TGCGCCAGCAGCGAGGTAAGACAGAGCCAGCCCCAGCATTTT. Translating it yields CASSEVRQSQPQHF.

This clone was recorded a few times. CDR3: CASSFDRVYEQYF. In DNA, the CDR3 is TGTGCCAGCAGTTTTGACAGAGTCTACGAGCAGTACTTC. The rearrangement uses TRBV6-6 and TRBJ2-7, with a tentative D call TRBD1 (5 bases). The CDR3 extends over 13 amino acids. Germline V gene data show CDR1 as MNHNY and CDR2 as SVGAGI (reference sequence). V gave up 4 bases and J gave up 3 bases, with 10 bases separating them.

This chain joins TRBV5-4 and TRBJ1-4, with TRBD1 as a possible D gene (6 bases). This CDR3 has 16 amino acids. Per the germline V gene, CDR1 is SGHNT and CDR2 is YYREEE (reference sequence). Trimming took 4 bases from V and 5 from J, leaving 18 bases between them. CDR3 nucleotide sequence: TGTGCCAGCAGCCACATGCGGACAGATTTCAATGAAAAACTGTTTTTT. Its protein product is CASSHMRTDFNEKLFF.

This clone showed up just a few times. This chain uses TRBV5-1 with TRBJ2-3; D remains unclear. The ends were cut back, 0 bases at V and 1 base at J, with 3 bases in the middle. The germline CDR1 and CDR2 sequences are SGHRS and YFSETQ. The length of the CDR3 is 13 residues. The CDR3 nucleotides read TGCGCCAGCAGCTTGGTAGGCACAGATACGCAGTATTTT. This translates into CASSLVGTDTQYF.

The V gene is TRBV19, the J gene TRBJ1-2; D gene unclear. V lost 7 bases and J 8 bases, leaving 20 bases between the germline ends. CDR1 is LNHDA and CDR2 is SQIVND in the germline V gene (reference sequence). This CDR3 region has 14 residues. The CDR3 loop is CASTRASNSGGYTF. The CDR3 region has the DNA TGTGCCAGTACGAGGGCCTCAAACTCCGGGGGCTACACCTTC.

J is TRBJ2-2 and V is TRBV9, with 7 bases matching TRBD2. CDR3 length: 14 amino acids. The junction had 4 bases not matched to a gene; V was cut back by 2 bases and J by 6 bases. The V gene's germline CDR1 is SGDLS and CDR2 YYNGEE. As DNA, the CDR3 is TGTGCCAGCAGCGTCCCTGGGGGGGCCGGGGAGCTGTTTTTT. Translation: CASSVPGGAGELFF.

The chain carries TRBV9 and TRBJ2-1; 7 nucleotides agree with TRBD1. Trimming at V came to 2 bases and at J to 1 base, leaving 3 bases not matched to a gene. The CDR3 is 15 amino acids. Germline lookup yields CDR1 SGDLS and CDR2 YYNGEE. CDR3 loop: CASSVTGESYNEQFF. CDR3 nucleotides: TGTGCCAGCAGCGTCACAGGGGAATCCTACAATGAGCAGTTCTTC.

V usage is TRBV2 and J usage is TRBJ1-1, with 8 bases matching TRBD1. Losses at the gene ends were 6 bases for V and 7 bases for J; bases not matched to a gene: 7. Per germline, CDR1 SNHLY and CDR2 FYNNEI. CDR3 length equals 13 residues. CDR3 coding DNA: TGTGCCAGCAGGACACAGGGGGGGGTTGAAGCTTTCTTT. Translating gives CASRTQGGVEAFF.

This chain connects TRBV29-1 to TRBJ2-1; D is unresolved. The CDR3 runs to 13 residues. Germline CDR1 is SQVTM and CDR2 is ANQGSEA. Trimming pared 4 bases from V and 6 bases from J, leaving 13 bases between. Here the CDR3 reads CSVGELYSNEQFF. The CDR3 region has the DNA TGCAGCGTTGGAGAGCTCTACTCCAATGAGCAGTTCTTC.

The chain couples TRBV27 to TRBJ2-3; 8 nucleotides align to TRBD2. Germline trimming cut 2 bases from V and 4 bases from J; bases unmatched to any gene: 8. Germline loops: CDR1 MNHEY, CDR2 SMNVEV (reference sequence). The CDR3 totals 16 residues. CDR3 residues: CASSLRLREVPDTQYF. The DNA for the CDR3 is TGTGCCAGCAGTTTACGCTTGCGGGAGGTCCCAGATACGCAGTATTTT.

This clone appeared a single time. The chain joins TRBV11-3 to TRBJ2-1, with TRBD2 matching over 10 bases. From germline, CDR1 is SGHNT and CDR2 YENEEA. J lost 10 bases, V lost 5 bases, and 14 bases had no gene match. The CDR3 extends over 16 amino acids. CDR3 sequence reads: CASSLALAGTSGEQFF. The CDR3 bases are TGTGCCAGCAGCCTAGCACTAGCGGGAACCTCGGGGGAGCAGTTCTTC.

The chain uses TRBV5-1 and TRBJ2-7, with TRBD1 identical over 7 bases. Looked up from germline, CDR1 is SGHRS and CDR2 is YFSETQ. V gave up 2 bases and J gave up 6 bases; unmatched junction bases: 5. The CDR3 totals 13 residues. CDR3 protein: CASSLPGQREQYV. CDR3 coding DNA: TGCGCCAGCAGCTTACCGGGACAGCGCGAGCAGTACGTC.

The rearrangement uses TRBV7-9 and TRBJ1-2; D not resolved. The V gene's germline CDR1 is SEHNR and CDR2 FQNEAQ (reference sequence). The CDR3 runs to 13 residues. V lost 5 bases and J lost 8, with 15 bases in between. CDR3 protein: CASSPHPAEGYTF. The CDR3 coding sequence is TGTGCCAGCAGCCCACACCCGGCGGAGGGCTACACCTTC.

V is TRBV5-1 and J is TRBJ1-1; 10 bases fit TRBD1. With V trimmed by 4 bases and J by 4 bases, 10 bases remained unmatched. Germline V lookup: CDR1 SGHRS, CDR2 YFSETQ. This CDR3 is 16 amino acids long. This chain's CDR3 is CASSVGGQGSGTEAFF. The CDR3 DNA reads TGCGCCAGCAGCGTGGGGGGACAGGGGTCGGGCACTGAAGCTTTCTTT.

The chain links TRBV27 to TRBJ2-2; no clear D. Germline V lookup: CDR1 MNHEY, CDR2 SMNVEV (reference sequence). The ends were cut back, 8 bases at V and 3 bases at J, with 4 bases in the middle. The CDR3 sequence is 11 residues long. The CDR3 here is CASSYTGELFF. DNA for the CDR3: TGTGCCAGCTCTTACACCGGGGAGCTGTTTTTT.

The chain combines TRBV6-1 with TRBJ1-4; TRBD1 matches at 9 bases. This CDR3 comprises 15 residues. V dropped 4 bases and J dropped 4; count of bases not matched to a gene: 4. Germline assignment: CDR1 MNHNS and CDR2 SASEGT. The CDR3 spells CASSARQGDNEKLFF. In nucleotides, the CDR3 is TGTGCCAGCAGTGCCCGACAGGGGGATAATGAAAAACTGTTTTTT.

The chain combines TRBV7-2 with TRBJ2-5, with 7 positions matching TRBD2. CDR1 and CDR2 from the germline V gene are SGHTA and FQGNSA. After removal of 0 bases from V and 5 bases from J, the junction contained 6 bases not matched to a gene. The CDR3 has 15 amino acids. In DNA form, the CDR3 reads TGTGCCAGCAGCTTAGCGCGGCTCGGGGGGGAGACCCAGTACTTC. Its translation: CASSLARLGGETQYF.

This clone turned up a few times. CDR3 residues: CASSQEEGSGRSFNEQFF. The CDR3 DNA sequence: TGTGCCAGCAGCCAAGAGGAAGGTAGCGGGAGATCTTTTAATGAGCAGTTCTTC. The chain is built from TRBV14 and TRBJ2-1; 9 bases fit TRBD2. V lost 0 bases and J lost 7; bases outside the gene matches: 13. This CDR3 contains 18 residues. Germline V CDR1 and CDR2: SGHDN, FVKESK.